The TCR beta chain described here comes from a study of blood T cell repertoires in COVID-19. The wider study: T cells, B-cell-depleted T cells, or PBMCs supplied cDNA or gDNA.

The length of the CDR3 is 13 residues. V lost 8 bases and J lost 2; bases outside the gene matches: 5. Looked up from germline, CDR1 is MDHEN and CDR2 is SYDVKM. In the source study's methods: Nucleated cell counts were estimated from reference gene primer amplification. Using immunoSEQ multiplex PCR, the repertoire was profiled, and TCRdb retains in-frame clones only, with some absent. Clone size and V and J calls were adopted from that table, with D and trimming inferred from the DNA. Of some 87,000 clones listed, 81% were seen once; the top ten hold about 23%. The sample consisted of peripheral blood. The rearrangement links TRBV28 to TRBJ2-7; 8 bases map to TRBD1. This clonotype was sampled from an older man with active or convalescent COVID-19. The CDR3 nucleotides are TGTGCCAGCCTTCCAGGGGGCCCCTACGAGCAGTACTTC. Translation gives CASLPGGPYEQYF.